This T cell receptor beta chain came from a study of high-grade serous ovarian cancer treatment subgroups (TCRdb year 2021). Regarding the study in general: On average, each sample produced approximately 14,000 sequencing reads and roughly 7,000 unique TCR beta rearrangements. The study examined TCR beta repertoires in high-grade serous ovarian cancer patients who were grouped under a laparoscopic triage algorithm by complete gross resection or by neoadjuvant chemotherapy response. Of the 30 patients in the cohort, some 10 had no residual disease after primary surgery (R0), some 10 were excellent NACT responders, and some 10 were poor NACT responders. Each patient contributed one primary tumor and two metastatic tumor samples, giving some 97 samples in total. Overall study outcomes, separate from this receptor: Bulk tumor TCR sequencing lacked spatial information, limiting insight into HGSC tumor complexity and diversity. Repertoire similarity ranging from about 0.1 to 0.85 was observed between tumors from the same patient, whereas almost no similarity was observed between different patients. TCR clonal relatedness showed a positive correlation with neoantigen level and a trend toward positive correlation with copy number variation and mutation load from whole-genome sequencing. The TCR repertoire analyses centered on CDR3, leaving CDR1 and CDR2 unanalyzed.

The 100 or so tumor samples were subjected to high-throughput TCR profiling using ImmunoSEQ. On the authors' methods: Repertoire diversity metrics included richness (unique productive sequences), clonality, evenness and relatedness; Bhattacharyya coefficient assessed similarity between samples. A sensitivity analysis excluded TCRs with fewer than two reads and gave consistent conclusions. TCRdb stores this immuneACCESS table with in-frame sequences only. Part of the clones is absent; in the studies checked, under half of the shortfall reflects unresolved V genes, and no reason is known for the rest. From that table come the V and J calls and clone size; the DNA was used to work out D and trimming. The sample contains approximately 4,500 clones, 55% to 85% of them found a single time. Around 10% of the sample is taken by the ten largest. Comment on this clone: Its target antigen remains unknown. No base quality values were provided; no much bigger clone lies one nucleotide off.

Tumor samples were obtained before definitive surgery or chemotherapy. The MD Anderson Biospecimen Extraction Resource handled genomic DNA extraction, while the MD Anderson Cancer Genomics Laboratory carried out the TCR sequencing. Sequencing used tumor tissue. The clonotype was recovered from a human donor with high-grade serous ovarian cancer.

The CDR3 corresponds to CASSIDRGLPYGYTF. The nucleotides read TGTGCCAGCAGCATTGACAGGGGGCTCCCATATGGCTACACCTTC. This sequence uses TRBV5-4 and TRBJ1-2; 10 junctional bases match TRBD1. Taken from the germline V gene (reference sequence), the CDR1 and CDR2 loops are SGHNT and YYREEE. The germline V and J ends show losses of 4 bases and 5 bases respectively, and no gene match explains 8 bases of the junction. The CDR3 starts with the cysteine, ends with the phenylalanine, and has 15 residues. The retained sequence is limited to the CDR3, 45 bases, with the frame set at the first base.